This entry lists 9 T cell receptor beta chains sequenced from one sample in a study of vaccination and CD4 T cells after COVID-19. The treatment: approximately nine-day PBMC culture with coronavirus spike peptide pools or control peptides (ViraFEST assay). Antigen specificity for these receptors is unknown. At the Johns Hopkins FTIC core, DNA taken from cultured CD4+ T cells was sequenced by way of the Oncomine TCR Beta short-read assay. TCRdb used MiXCR to reprocess the PCR reads, holding one entry per CDR3 protein. The sample holds under 20,000 distinct CDR3 sequences, under 65% seen once. Material: CD4+ T cells from blood, cultured in vitro, obtained after SARS-CoV-2 vaccination. The receptors derive from a human donor who had recovered from COVID-19.

The V and J genes are TRBV30 and TRBJ1-2, with a weak D call TRBD1 (5 bases). Trimming shortened V by 5 bases and J by 7 bases, and 11 bases separated the two germline ends. The CDR3 is 11 amino acids. From germline, CDR1 is GTSNPN and CDR2 SVGIG (reference sequence). This CDR3 reads CAWGARVGYTF. The CDR3 bases are TGTGCCTGGGGGGCCCGGGTTGGCTACACCTTC. Together with reference TRBV30 and TRBJ1-2, the CDR3 gives the full variable domain: SQTIHQWPATLVQPVGSPLSLECTVEGTSNPNLYWYRQAAGRGLQLLFYSVGIGQISSEVPQNLSASRPQDRQFILSSKKLLLSDSGFYLCAWGARVGYTFGSGTRLTVV.

This clonotype turned up a few times. V and J are TRBV6-1 and TRBJ2-3; 11 bases agree with TRBD2. The CDR3 is 16 residues long. Per germline, CDR1 MNHNS and CDR2 SASEGT. The J segment lost 3 bases and the V segment lost 1 base, leaving 3 bases of the junction unmatched. CDR3 sequence reads: CASSEGLAGGTDTQYF. In DNA form, the CDR3 reads TGTGCCAGCAGTGAAGGGCTAGCGGGGGGTACAGATACGCAGTATTTT.

This clonotype occurred once. This chain joins TRBV20-1 and TRBJ1-5; D uncertain. The CDR3 runs to 12 residues. Trimming took 3 bases from V and 5 from J, leaving 8 bases between them. The germline CDR1 and CDR2 sequences are DFQATT and SNEGSKA (reference sequence). In DNA, the CDR3 is TGCAGTGCTAGTACGTGGGATCAGCCCCAGCATTTT. This encodes CSASTWDQPQHF.

This chain uses TRBV12-5 with TRBJ2-7, with D perhaps TRBD1 or TRBD2 (5 bases each). This CDR3 comprises 15 residues. Trimming removed 5 bases at V and 2 bases at J, with 16 bases between. The V gene's germline CDR1 is LGHNT and CDR2 FRNRAP. CDR3 in amino acids: CASGPLGDVPYEQYF. For the CDR3, the DNA is TGTGCTAGTGGTCCCCTAGGGGACGTCCCCTACGAGCAGTACTTC.

The chain combines TRBV12-3 or TRBV12-4 with TRBJ1-2; 9 nucleotides align to TRBD1. V lost 6 bases, J lost 3 bases, and 8 bases stayed unmatched. This CDR3 is 15 amino acids long. The CDR3 nucleotides are TGTGCCAGCAGATTAACAGGGGGCGCCCACTATGGCTACACCTTC. This encodes CASRLTGGAHYGYTF.

This clonotype was recorded once. The chain carries TRBV5-5 and TRBJ1-2; perhaps TRBD1 as D (6 bases). The CDR3 has 14 amino acids. V was clipped by 0 bases and J by 0 bases, with 6 bases between them. Germline lookup yields CDR1 SGHKS and CDR2 YYEKEE (reference sequence). CDR3 sequence: CASSLEGANYGYTF. The CDR3, as DNA: TGTGCCAGCAGCTTGGAGGGGGCTAACTATGGCTACACCTTC. Complete variable domain (other parts from reference TRBV5-5 and TRBJ1-2): DAGVTQSPTHLIKTRGQQVTLRCSPISGHKSVSWYQQVLGQGPQFIFQYYEKEERGRGNFPDRFSARQFPNYSSELNVNALLLGDSALYLCASSLEGANYGYTFGSGTRLTVV.

This chain links TRBV3-1 with TRBJ2-7; 8 nucleotides align to TRBD1. CDR1 LGHDT and CDR2 YNNKEL come from the germline V gene (reference sequence). The CDR3 is 14 residues long. V was clipped by 4 bases and J by 6 bases; unmatched bases: 8. CDR3 protein: CASSPTGDEREQYF. As DNA, the CDR3 is TGTGCCAGCAGCCCGACAGGGGACGAGCGCGAGCAGTACTTC.

Only one count was recorded for this clonotype. This sequence joins TRBV20-1 and TRBJ1-5; TRBD1 agrees at 8 bases. Germline CDR1 DFQATT, CDR2 SNEGSKA (reference sequence). The CDR3 has 17 amino acids. V was clipped by 3 bases and J by 0 bases; unmatched bases: 10. Written as DNA, the CDR3 is TGCAGTGCTAGCCGGGACAGGAGGAAATATAGCAATCAGCCCCAGCATTTT. Amino acid sequence: CSASRDRRKYSNQPQHF.

CDR3 amino acids: CASSFLAGGPGITDTQYF. For the CDR3, the DNA is TGTGCCAGCAGCTTTCTAGCGGGGGGACCGGGTATCACGGATACGCAGTATTTT. This sequence joins TRBV11-2 and TRBJ2-3, with 11 bases matching TRBD2. This CDR3 comprises 18 residues. V gave up 3 bases and J gave up 6 bases; unmatched junction bases: 14. Germline CDR1 and CDR2: SGHAT and FQNNGV.